These 16 T cell receptor beta chains came from one sample sequenced in a study of cytotoxic CD8 clonotypes in ibrutinib-treated CLL. Clones were read by immunoSEQ multiplex PCR, and TCRdb kept only the in-frame ones, dropping some. The table lists around 76,000 clones, 70% to 90% of them singletons, with around 37% in the top ten. The material was PBMCs, obtained after 24 months of ibrutinib treatment. Receptors originate from a human donor with chronic lymphocytic leukemia.

CDR3 in amino acids: CASSLALGELFF. CDR3 DNA: TGTGCCAGCAGCTTGGCTCTCGGGGAGCTGTTTTTT. The V and J genes are TRBV5-6 and TRBJ2-2; D gene unclear. The CDR3 sequence is 12 residues long. Germline V gene sequence: CDR1 SGHDT, CDR2 YYEEEE. V lost 0 bases and J 7 bases, leaving 4 bases between the germline ends. Full variable domain (remainder filled in from reference TRBV5-6 and TRBJ2-2): DAGVTQSPTHLIKTRGQQVTLRCSPKSGHDTVSWYQQALGQGPQFIFQYYEEEERQRGNFPDRFSGHQFPNYSSELNVNALLLGDSALYLCASSLALGELFFGEGSRLTVL.

The gene calls are TRBV19 and TRBJ2-1; D gene ambiguous. The CDR3 sequence is 14 residues long. Germline CDR1 reads LNHDA; CDR2 reads SQIVND (reference sequence). V was clipped by 0 bases and J by 0 bases, with 3 bases between them. The CDR3 DNA is TGTGCCAGTAGTATAGAAAGCTCCTACAATGAGCAGTTCTTC. It encodes CASSIESSYNEQFF.

The V and J genes are TRBV4-1 and TRBJ1-2, with TRBD1 as a possible D gene (5 bases). The CDR3 loop spans 19 amino acids. Trimming cost V 3 bases and J 4 bases, with 27 bases left between them. Germline V gene data show CDR1 as MGHRA and CDR2 as YSYEKL. The chain's CDR3 is CASSQGLIYPTGTSYGYTF. The CDR3 DNA follows: TGCGCCAGCAGCCAGGGACTTATATACCCCACCGGGACTTCCTATGGCTACACCTTC.

The J gene is TRBJ2-7, the V gene TRBV16; maybe TRBD2 (5 bases). CDR1 is KGHSY and CDR2 is FQNENV in the germline V gene. The V gene lost 3 bases and the J gene lost 3 bases, with 27 bases spanning the gap. The CDR3 sequence is 19 residues long. The CDR3 DNA is TGTGCCAGCAGCCACCCCGGGAATCGTATGGAGTCTCCCGGCTACGAGCAGTACTTC. It encodes CASSHPGNRMESPGYEQYF.

The chain couples TRBV4-1 to TRBJ2-4, with D possibly TRBD2 on 6 matching bases. Germline CDR1 is MGHRA and CDR2 is YSYEKL. V was trimmed by 3 bases and J by 1 base, leaving 13 bases between them. This CDR3 spans 16 amino acids. CDR3 coding DNA: TGCGCCAGCAGCCACCTTCTACGGGGGGCCAAAAACATTCAGTACTTC. This translates into CASSHLLRGAKNIQYF.

This chain links TRBV6-5 with TRBJ1-2, with a weak D call TRBD1 (5 bases). This CDR3 is 14 amino acids long. V gave up 5 bases and J gave up 6 bases, with 16 bases separating them. CDR1 MNHEY and CDR2 SVGAGI come from the germline V gene. CDR3 nucleotides: TGTGCCAGCAGTAGGGCCGCCGGGACCCATGGCTACACCTTC. It is translated as CASSRAAGTHGYTF.

This clone was seen just once. J is TRBJ2-7 and V is TRBV5-1; TRBD1 agrees at 10 bases. Trimming cost V 4 bases and J 3 bases; bases outside gene matches: 7. The CDR3 contains 15 residues. CDR1 and CDR2 from the germline V gene are SGHRS and YFSETQ. DNA of the CDR3: TGCGCCAGCAGCAGCGCCGGGACAGGGGTCTACGAGCAGTACTTC. It encodes CASSSAGTGVYEQYF.

This chain joins TRBV21-1 and TRBJ2-3; the D segment call TRBD1 is taken from the table without a DNA check. TRBV21-1 is a pseudogene segment. The CDR3 contains 18 residues. The CDR3 protein is CASKKSPRDRGRPDTQYF. Here the CDR3 DNA reads TGTGCCAGCAAAAAGTCCCCAAGGGACAGGGGGCGCCCAGATACGCAGTATTTT.

The chain links TRBV7-9 to TRBJ2-1, with 10 bases lining up with TRBD1. Germline assignment: CDR1 SEHNR and CDR2 FQNEAQ (reference sequence). J gave up 4 bases and V 8 bases, and 5 bases lay outside the gene matches. This CDR3 comprises 14 residues. Here the CDR3 reads CASWGDRGYNEQFF. DNA for the CDR3: TGTGCCAGCTGGGGGGACAGGGGATACAATGAGCAGTTCTTC.

The chain is built from TRBV28 and TRBJ1-4; 9 positions match TRBD1. The V and J ends lost 6 bases and 0 bases, in that order; junction bases with no gene match: 11. The CDR3 loop spans 18 amino acids. Germline lookup yields CDR1 MDHEN and CDR2 SYDVKM. CDR3 protein: CASRNHRGLLTTNEKLFF. CDR3 nucleotides: TGTGCCAGCAGAAACCACAGGGGGCTACTTACAACTAATGAAAAACTGTTTTTT.

This chain joins TRBV5-4 and TRBJ2-7, with D possibly being TRBD2 (5 bases). Trimming removed 4 bases from V and 4 bases from J, with 15 bases in between. The CDR3 extends over 14 amino acids. Germline CDR1 SGHNT, CDR2 YYREEE (reference sequence). CDR3 amino acids: CASSLNPGGYEQYF. The CDR3 DNA follows: TGTGCCAGCAGCCTTAACCCAGGCGGGTACGAGCAGTACTTC. The full variable domain, with the rest looked up from reference TRBV5-4 and TRBJ2-7, is ETGVTQSPTHLIKTRGQQVTLRCSSQSGHNTVSWYQQALGQGPQFIFQYYREEENGRGNFPPRFSGLQFPNYSSELNVNALELDDSALYLCASSLNPGGYEQYFGPGTRLTVT.

The rearrangement joins TRBV18 to TRBJ1-5; no clear D. Per germline, CDR1 KGHSH and CDR2 LQKENI. The ends were cut back, 5 bases at V and 7 bases at J, with 12 bases in the middle. The length of the CDR3 is 13 residues. The CDR3 region has the DNA TGTGCCAGCTCAAGAAAGGCGGACCAGCCCCAGCATTTT. Its translation: CASSRKADQPQHF.

This rearrangement joins TRBV19 to TRBJ2-5; 10 bases align to TRBD1. The CDR3 is 14 amino acids. J gave up 13 bases and V 3 bases, and 11 bases lay outside the gene matches. The germline V gene encodes CDR1 LNHDA and CDR2 SQIVND (reference sequence). CDR3 loop: CASSIGPGQGTMYF. The CDR3 DNA follows: TGTGCCAGTAGTATCGGGCCGGGACAGGGGACCATGTACTTC.

This clone was observed a handful of times. This rearrangement joins TRBV6-5 to TRBJ2-1; D call uncertain. CDR1 is MNHEY and CDR2 is SVGAGI in the germline V gene. V lost 6 bases to trimming and J lost 8 bases, with 14 bases between them. The CDR3 runs 13 residues. The CDR3: CASSPRTRYEQFF. The CDR3 DNA is TGTGCCAGCAGCCCGAGAACCCGCTATGAGCAGTTCTTC.

This sequence joins TRBV19 and TRBJ2-6; D is uncertain. Trimming removed 3 bases at V and 5 bases at J, with 5 bases between. Per the germline V gene, CDR1 is LNHDA and CDR2 is SQIVND (reference sequence). The CDR3 consists of 13 residues. CDR3 sequence (DNA): TGTGCCAGTAGTATCCCATGGGCCAACGTCCTGACTTTC. Encoded protein: CASSIPWANVLTF.

This chain links TRBV21-1 with TRBJ1-1. TRBV21-1 constitutes a pseudogene. The CDR3 is 13 residues long. The DNA of the CDR3 is TGTGCCAGCAGCAAAGCTGAGAACACTGAAGCTTTCTTT. It translates to CASSKAENTEAFF.